The entry below gives a single T cell receptor beta chain sequence along with its context. The antigen is not known. Donation came from healthy HIV-negative adults that had no recent acute infections or vaccinations. This sample stems from a study of shared clonotypes between healthy human individuals. Study outcomes and limitations: An anticipated effect of sequencing depth on clonotype sharing among donors was recognized.

Assay used: immunoSEQ multiplex PCR; TCRdb lists only in-frame clones, some missing. This repertoire shows a few hundred thousand clones, around nine tenths found once; its top ten account for around 15%. Germline CDR1 KGHSH, CDR2 LQKENI. Trimming removed 0 bases at V and 2 bases at J, with 8 bases between. The CDR3 is 14 residues long. The source is a man aged 18 to 30 in good health. The sample was memory CD8+ T cells sorted from blood. Subset denoted: CD45RO+ cells pooled with CCR7-negative TemRA cells. The J gene is TRBJ2-7, the V gene TRBV18, with unresolved D. DNA for the CDR3: TGTGCCAGCTCACCACCCGACGAAACCTACGAGCAGTACTTC. This codes for CASSPPDETYEQYF.